This T cell receptor beta chain was recorded in a study of cytomegalovirus exposure and HLA in healthy donors. Study-wide points: Near-uniform donor sequencing depth was presumed by presence/absence analyses. Associated with cytomegalovirus, according to the listing, were 150 to 200 TCR beta chains.

As regards this clone: The antigen is not known.

When sampled, the donors appeared nominally healthy, though they likely had unrecorded immune exposures. Germline assignment: CDR1 MNHNY and CDR2 SVGAGI (reference sequence). This CDR3 spans 13 amino acids. V shed 7 bases and J shed 0 bases, with 9 bases lying between them. Primers included in the PCR were 60 Vbeta and 13 Jbeta primers. Sequencing used immunoSEQ multiplex PCR; TCRdb keeps in-frame clones, though not all of them. The sample yields fewer than 200,000 clones, approximately 80% seen once. This chain connects TRBV6-6 to TRBJ1-1; D remains ambiguous. The sample consisted of PBMCs. The clonotype was recovered from a man aged 35 to 55 in good health and CMV-seronegative. CDR3 bases: TGTGCCAGCACTACAGCCATGAACACTGAAGCTTTCTTT. It encodes CASTTAMNTEAFF.